Shown below are 8 T cell receptor beta chains from a single sample sequenced in a study of human T cells and chemical hapten exposure. Time point reported: patch test 2, 6 weeks after DPC sensitization. Treatment described: therapeutic diphenylcyclopropenone sensitization with weekly scalp DPC. TCRdb re-derived calls from the RACE reads in MiXCR, one entry per CDR3 protein. The repertoire holds 85,000 or so distinct CDR3 sequences, 11% seen once, with 1.5% to 2% in the top ten. The material was whole blood, obtained in connection with sensitization to the hapten diphenylcyclopropenone (DPC). The receptors shown here come from a man between 18 and 35 years old with alopecia areata. Some clones in this sample may be carry-over from other donors' samples.

This clonotype was recorded a few times. V usage is TRBV27 and J usage is TRBJ2-7, with TRBD1 identical over 7 bases. Germline V gene data show CDR1 as MNHEY and CDR2 as SMNVEV (reference sequence). Losses at the gene ends were 5 bases for V and 7 bases for J; bases not matched to a gene: 5. This CDR3 comprises 12 residues. This CDR3 reads CASSPTGEEQYF. As DNA, the CDR3 is TGTGCCAGCAGTCCTACAGGGGAGGAGCAGTACTTC.

This clonotype was counted a few times. This rearrangement joins TRBV21-1 to TRBJ1-2; TRBD1 reflects the table's D call only, with no check against the DNA. TRBV21-1 is described as a pseudogene. The CDR3 extends over 16 amino acids. CDR3 region: CASSKDNGTEDYGYTF. For the CDR3, the DNA is TGTGCCAGCAGCAAAGATAATGGGACAGAAGACTATGGCTACACCTTC.

In this sample, this clonotype turned up a few times. The chain uses TRBV6-4 and TRBJ1-1; the match to TRBD1 covers 9 bases. The CDR3 totals 14 residues. CDR1 MRHNA and CDR2 SNTAGT come from the germline V gene. V lost 6 bases to trimming and J lost 4 bases; unmatched junction nucleotides: 6. CDR3 in DNA: TGTGCCAGCAGGGCAACAGGGGGCGTCACTGAAGCTTTCTTT. It is translated as CASRATGGVTEAFF.

This sequence joins TRBV4-3 and TRBJ1-1, with D uncertain. V gave up 0 bases and J gave up 4 bases, with 6 bases separating them. The CDR3 is made up of 13 amino acids. Germline V CDR1 and CDR2: LGHNA, YSLEER. This chain's CDR3 is CASSQDAGTEAFF. Here the CDR3 DNA reads TGCGCCAGCAGCCAAGACGCGGGCACTGAAGCTTTCTTT.

This clonotype was observed many times. The rearrangement uses TRBV28 and TRBJ2-7, with 7 bases aligning to TRBD1. The J segment lost 1 base and the V segment lost 4 bases, leaving 1 base of the junction unmatched. This CDR3 contains 13 residues. Germline-derived CDR1 and CDR2 are MDHEN and SYDVKM. The CDR3 loop is CASSWDRSYEQYF. CDR3 DNA: TGTGCCAGCAGTTGGGACAGATCCTACGAGCAGTACTTC.

The V gene is TRBV11-1, the J gene TRBJ1-1; TRBD1 is a possible D gene (6 bases). Germline V CDR1 and CDR2: SGHAT, FQDESV (reference sequence). V was clipped by 4 bases and J by 7 bases, with 13 bases between them. The CDR3 is 13 amino acids. CDR3 in amino acids: CASSSSRTVEAFF. DNA for the CDR3: TGTGCCAGCAGCTCTTCCCGGACAGTTGAAGCTTTCTTT.

This clonotype was counted at least ten times. V gene TRBV7-2 combines with J gene TRBJ2-1, with 10 bases aligning to TRBD1. Germline trimming cut 5 bases from V and 8 bases from J; bases unmatched to any gene: 6. The CDR3 totals 14 residues. Germline V lookup: CDR1 SGHTA, CDR2 FQGNSA. CDR3 coding DNA: TGTGCCAGCAGCCCCGGGACAGGGGTGGATGAGCAGTTCTTC. Its protein product is CASSPGTGVDEQFF.

The chain is built from TRBV7-8 and TRBJ1-5; D is perhaps TRBD1 (6 bases). The CDR3 has 16 residues. The germline V gene has CDR1 SGHVS and CDR2 FQNEAQ. V lost 1 base, J lost 7 bases, and 17 bases lay in between. CDR3 coding DNA: TGTGCCAGCAGCTTAGGTGGAGGCAGGGGAGGACAGCCCCAGCATTTT. Protein product: CASSLGGGRGGQPQHF. Combining the CDR3 with reference TRBV7-8 and TRBJ1-5 gives the whole variable domain GAGVSQSPRYKVAKRGQDVALRCDPISGHVSLFWYQQALGQGPEFLTYFQNEAQLDKSGLPSDRFFAERPEGSVSTLKIQRTQQEDSAVYLCASSLGGGRGGQPQHFGDGTRLSIL.